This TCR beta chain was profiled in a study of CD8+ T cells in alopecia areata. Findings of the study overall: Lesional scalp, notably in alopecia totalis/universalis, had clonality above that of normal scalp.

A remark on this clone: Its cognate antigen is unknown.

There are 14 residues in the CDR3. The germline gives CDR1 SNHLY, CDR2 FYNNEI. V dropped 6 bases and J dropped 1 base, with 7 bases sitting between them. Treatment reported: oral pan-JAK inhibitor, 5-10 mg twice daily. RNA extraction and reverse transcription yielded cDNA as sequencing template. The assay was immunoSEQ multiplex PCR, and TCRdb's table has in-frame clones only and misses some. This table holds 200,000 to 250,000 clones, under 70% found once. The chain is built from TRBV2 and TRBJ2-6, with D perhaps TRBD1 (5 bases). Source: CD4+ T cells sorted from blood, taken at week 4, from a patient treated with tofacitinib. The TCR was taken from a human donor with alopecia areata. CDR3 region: CASRGASGANVLTF. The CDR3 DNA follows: TGTGCCAGCAGAGGGGCGTCTGGGGCCAACGTCCTGACTTTC.